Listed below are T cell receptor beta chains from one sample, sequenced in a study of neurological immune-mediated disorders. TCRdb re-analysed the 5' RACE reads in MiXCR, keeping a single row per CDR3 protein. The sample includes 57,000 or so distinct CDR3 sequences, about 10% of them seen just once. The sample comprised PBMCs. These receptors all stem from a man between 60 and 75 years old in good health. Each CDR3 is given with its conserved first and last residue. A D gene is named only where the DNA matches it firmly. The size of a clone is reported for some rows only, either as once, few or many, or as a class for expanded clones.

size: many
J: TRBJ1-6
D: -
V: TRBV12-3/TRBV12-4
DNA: TGTGCCAGCAGTTTACGGGACACCCATAATTCACCCCTCCACTTT
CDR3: CASSLRDTHNSPLHF

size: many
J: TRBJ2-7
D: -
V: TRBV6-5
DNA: TGTGCCAGCAGTTACTCGAACGGCCCTTCCGCCTCCTACGAGCAGTACTTC
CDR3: CASSYSNGPSASYEQYF

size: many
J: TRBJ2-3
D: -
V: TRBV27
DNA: TGTGCCAGCAGTTTATCAGGGCAGCACACAGATACGCAGTATTTT
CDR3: CASSLSGQHTDTQYF

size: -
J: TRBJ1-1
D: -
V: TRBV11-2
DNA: TGTGCCAGCAGCTTAGATGGCAGGACTGGAGCTTTCTTT
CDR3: CASSLDGRTGAFF

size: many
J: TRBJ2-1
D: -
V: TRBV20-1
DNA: TGCAGTGCTAGAAGTCCCACTAGGGCCCCCAATGAGCAGTTCTTC
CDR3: CSARSPTRAPNEQFF

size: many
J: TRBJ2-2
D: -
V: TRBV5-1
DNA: TGCGCCAGCAGCTTGGGCGACCGCGACACCGGGGAGCTGTTTTTT
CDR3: CASSLGDRDTGELFF

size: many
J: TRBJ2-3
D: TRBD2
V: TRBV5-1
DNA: TGCGCCAGCAGCTTCGACGGGGGGGGCACAGATACGCAGTATTTT
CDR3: CASSFDGGGTDTQYF

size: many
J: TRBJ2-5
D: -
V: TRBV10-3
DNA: TGTGCCATCAGCCCAGGACAGAAGGCGAAAGAGACCCAGTACTTC
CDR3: CAISPGQKAKETQYF

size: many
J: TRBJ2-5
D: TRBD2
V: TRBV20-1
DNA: TGCAGTGCTAGAGACAGCGGGGGGGTTCAAGAGACCCAGTACTTC
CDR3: CSARDSGGVQETQYF

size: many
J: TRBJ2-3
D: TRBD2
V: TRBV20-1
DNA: TGCAGTGCTTCCGGCCCGGGGGGGGGGCCGCTCACAGATACGCAGTATTTT
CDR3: CSASGPGGGPLTDTQYF

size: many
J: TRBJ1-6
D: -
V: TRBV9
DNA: TGTGCCAGCAGCGTAACTCAAATTAATTCACCCCTCCACTTT
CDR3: CASSVTQINSPLHF

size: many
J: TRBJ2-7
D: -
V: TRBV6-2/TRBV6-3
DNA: TGTGCCAGCAGCCAGGGGTCAGATGAGTACTTC
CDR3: CASSQGSDEYF

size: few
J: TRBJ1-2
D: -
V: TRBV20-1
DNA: TGCAGTGCCACCCACGACGGACGCTATGGCTACACCTTC
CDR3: CSATHDGRYGYTF

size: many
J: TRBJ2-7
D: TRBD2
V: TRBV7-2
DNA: TGTGCCAGCAGCTGGCGGGGGGCTGTGACCTACGAGCAGTACTTC
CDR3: CASSWRGAVTYEQYF

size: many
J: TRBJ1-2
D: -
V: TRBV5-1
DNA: TGCGCCAGCAGGCCGCGGGGAGACTATGGCTACACCTTC
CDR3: CASRPRGDYGYTF

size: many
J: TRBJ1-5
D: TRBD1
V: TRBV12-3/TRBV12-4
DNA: TGTGCCAGCAGCCCAAGCAGGGGGCGCAGAGGCAATCAGCCCCAGCATTTT
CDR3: CASSPSRGRRGNQPQHF

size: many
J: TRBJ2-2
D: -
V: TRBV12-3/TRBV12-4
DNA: TGTGCCAGCACCACAATGGGAGGAACCGGGGAGCTGTTTTTT
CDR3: CASTTMGGTGELFF

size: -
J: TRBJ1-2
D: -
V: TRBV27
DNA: TGTGCCAGCAGTCCTACGGGGGGTGGCTACACCTTC
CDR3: CASSPTGGGYTF

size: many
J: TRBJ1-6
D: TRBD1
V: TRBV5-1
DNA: TGCGCCAGCAGCCGGGACAGGGCGGGTTCACCCCTCCACTTT
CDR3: CASSRDRAGSPLHF

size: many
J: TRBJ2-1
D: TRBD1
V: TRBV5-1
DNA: TGCGCCAGCAGCTTCCAGGGACAGGGGGCTTACAATGAGCAGTTCTTC
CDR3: CASSFQGQGAYNEQFF

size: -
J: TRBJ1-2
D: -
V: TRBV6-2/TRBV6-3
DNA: TGTGCCAGCAAGGAGGGCACTTATGGCTACACCTTC
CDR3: CASKEGTYGYTF

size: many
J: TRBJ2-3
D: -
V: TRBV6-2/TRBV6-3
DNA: TGTGCCAGCAGTTATGGTCTGAGGGCAAATACGCAGTATTTT
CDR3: CASSYGLRANTQYF

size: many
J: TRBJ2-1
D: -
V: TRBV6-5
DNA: TGTGCCAGCAGTTACTTGGGCCTCGACAGCAGGCCTAACAATGAGCAGTTCTTC
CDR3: CASSYLGLDSRPNNEQFF

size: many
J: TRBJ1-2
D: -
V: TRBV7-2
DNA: TGTGCCAGCAGCCCGGACGGTTACTATGGCTACACCTTC
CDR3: CASSPDGYYGYTF

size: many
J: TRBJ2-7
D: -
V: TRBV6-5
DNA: TGTGCCAGCAGTTACAGGGAAGGAAGGGACGAGCAGTACTTC
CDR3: CASSYREGRDEQYF

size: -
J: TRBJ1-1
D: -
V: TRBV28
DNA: TGTGCCAGCAGTTCCCTAGGCAGTACTCTGAAAGCTTTCTTT
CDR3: CASSSLGSTLKAFF

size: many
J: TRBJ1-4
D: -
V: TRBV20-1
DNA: TGCAGTGCTAGGGAGCAGGATAATGAAAAACTGTTTTTT
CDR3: CSAREQDNEKLFF

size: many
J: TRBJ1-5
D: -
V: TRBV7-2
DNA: TGTGCCAGCACCACCGCGGCGGGATATCAGCCCCAGCATTTT
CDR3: CASTTAAGYQPQHF

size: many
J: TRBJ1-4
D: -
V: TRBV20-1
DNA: TGCAGTGCTAGTGTGGGTCCTAATGAAAAACTGTTTTTT
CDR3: CSASVGPNEKLFF

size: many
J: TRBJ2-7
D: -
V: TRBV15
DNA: TGTGCCACCAGCAGAGATAAGGGGGCCTACGAGCAGTACTTC
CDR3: CATSRDKGAYEQYF

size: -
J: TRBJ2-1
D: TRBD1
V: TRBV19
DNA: TGTGCCAGTAGACTCGGACAGGGATTTAACAATGAGCAGTTCTTC
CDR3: CASRLGQGFNNEQFF

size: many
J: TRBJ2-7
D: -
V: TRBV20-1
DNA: TGCAGTGTTGTAGGACGGACCTACGAGCAGTACTTC
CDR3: CSVVGRTYEQYF

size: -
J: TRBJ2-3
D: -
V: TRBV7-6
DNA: TGTGCCAGCAGCTTAGTGGCCCACGGGACAGATACGCAGTATTTT
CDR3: CASSLVAHGTDTQYF

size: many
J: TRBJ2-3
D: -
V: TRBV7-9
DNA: TGTGCCAGCAGCCGATCAGTAGATACGCAGTATTTT
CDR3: CASSRSVDTQYF

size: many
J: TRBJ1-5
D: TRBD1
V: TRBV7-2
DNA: TGTGCCAGCAGCCTTGACAGGGGGCGCAATCAGCCCCAGCATTTT
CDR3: CASSLDRGRNQPQHF

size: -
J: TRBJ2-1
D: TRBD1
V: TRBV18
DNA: TGTGCCAGCTCACCAGGGACAGGGTACAATGAGCAGTTCTTC
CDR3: CASSPGTGYNEQFF

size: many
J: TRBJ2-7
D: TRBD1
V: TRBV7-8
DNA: TGTGCCAGCAGCTCGGGACAGACCTACGAGCAGTACTTC
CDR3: CASSSGQTYEQYF